The TCR beta chain under discussion was sequenced for a study of T cell responses to AZD1222 COVID-19 vaccine. General study findings and limits: Nearly half of spike-specific TCRs reportedly target variant regions that are unmutated in the B.1.351 and B.1.1.7 variants. Possibly, clonal diversity was underestimated; donors were largely white British and included more females.

Trimming took 5 bases from V and 1 from J, leaving 17 bases between them. This CDR3 is 16 amino acids long. Germline-derived CDR1 and CDR2 are MDHEN and SYDVKM. With respect to this clone: Its antigen is unknown.

Clones were sequenced by immunoSEQ multiplex PCR, and TCRdb holds only the in-frame ones, with some missing. Of 100,000 to 150,000 clones in the sample, roughly nine tenths were seen once. The gene calls are TRBV28 and TRBJ2-5; the D gene is possibly TRBD2 (6 bases). The sample was peripheral blood, taken on day 0 of AZD1222 vaccination. This clonotype was sampled from an adult in good health. CDR3 sequence (DNA): TGTGCCAGCAGTCTTCCCGAGCGGGTCGCCCAAGAGACCCAGTACTTC. It encodes CASSLPERVAQETQYF.